This T cell receptor beta chain derives from a study of blood T cell repertoires in COVID-19. Turning to the study itself: Italy, Spain and the United States were the sources of the convalescent and acute COVID-19 samples.

Sequencing was performed with immunoSEQ multiplex PCR; in TCRdb, only in-frame clones are kept and a portion is missing. The repertoire holds about 56,000 clones, with 70% to 90% as singletons. Germline V gives CDR1 MNHNY, CDR2 SVGAGI (reference sequence). The CDR3 is made up of 11 amino acids. Trimming pared 6 bases from V and 6 bases from J, leaving 7 bases between. This chain joins TRBV6-6 and TRBJ2-3; D is unresolved. Sequenced input: peripheral blood. This receptor was identified in a man between 45 and 60 years old with active COVID-19. CDR3 loop: CASSNMDTQYF. For the CDR3, the DNA is TGTGCCAGCAGCAACATGGATACGCAGTATTTT.